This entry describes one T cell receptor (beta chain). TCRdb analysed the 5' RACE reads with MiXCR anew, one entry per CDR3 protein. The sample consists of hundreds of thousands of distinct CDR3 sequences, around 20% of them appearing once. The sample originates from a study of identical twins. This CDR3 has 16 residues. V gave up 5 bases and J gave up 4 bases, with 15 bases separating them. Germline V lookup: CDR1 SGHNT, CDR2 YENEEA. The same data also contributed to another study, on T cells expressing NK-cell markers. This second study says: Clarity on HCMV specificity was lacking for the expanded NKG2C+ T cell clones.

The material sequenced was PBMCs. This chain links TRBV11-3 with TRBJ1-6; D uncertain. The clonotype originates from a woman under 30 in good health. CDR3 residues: CASSLGHLEYNSPLHF. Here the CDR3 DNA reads TGTGCCAGCAGCCTAGGGCATCTCGAGTATAATTCACCCCTCCACTTT.